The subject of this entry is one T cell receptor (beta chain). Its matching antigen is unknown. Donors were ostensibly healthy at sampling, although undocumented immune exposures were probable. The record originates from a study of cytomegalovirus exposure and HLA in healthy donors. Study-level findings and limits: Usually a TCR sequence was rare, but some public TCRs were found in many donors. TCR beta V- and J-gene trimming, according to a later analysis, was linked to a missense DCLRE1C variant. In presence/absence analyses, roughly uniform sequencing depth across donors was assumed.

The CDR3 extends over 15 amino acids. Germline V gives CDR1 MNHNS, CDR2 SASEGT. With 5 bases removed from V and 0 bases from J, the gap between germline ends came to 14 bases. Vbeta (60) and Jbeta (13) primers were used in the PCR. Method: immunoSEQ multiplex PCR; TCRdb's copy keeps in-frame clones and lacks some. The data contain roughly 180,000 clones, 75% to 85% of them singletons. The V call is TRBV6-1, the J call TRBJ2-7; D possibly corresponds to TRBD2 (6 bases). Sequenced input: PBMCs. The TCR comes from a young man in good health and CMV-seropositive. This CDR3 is CASSPGGTGSYEQYF. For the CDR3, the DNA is TGTGCCAGCAGTCCTGGGGGGACGGGCTCCTACGAGCAGTACTTC.